This T cell receptor (beta chain) was sequenced in a study of T cells after yellow fever vaccination. Study background: Fractions low in cell number were prepared with SMART-Seq v4 Ultra Low Input. Broader study findings: Abundant clonotypes from the bulk population could have been carried over as contaminants into FACS-sorted repertoires. Just a small share of clonotypes turned up in the CD4 compartment as well as the CD8 compartment.

Germline CDR1 is LNHNV and CDR2 is YYDKDF (reference sequence). Trimming removed 0 bases at V and 0 bases at J, with 17 bases between. The CDR3 runs 18 residues. Points on this clonotype: Its antigen remains unidentified.

Template-switching 5'RACE yielded the TCR cDNA; a universal primer site and UMIs were added in the process. TCRdb redid the calling of the 5' RACE reads with MiXCR, one entry per CDR3 protein. Here the sample spans about 170,000 distinct CDR3 sequences, approximately 11% being singletons. J is TRBJ1-2 and V is TRBV15; tentative D call: TRBD1 (6 bases). This sequence was found in a man younger than 35 who received the YFV17D yellow fever vaccine. The source was CD8+ T cells sorted from PBMCs, collected 15 days after the yellow fever booster vaccination. This CDR3 is CATSRDPVGDNSNYGYTF. CDR3 sequence (DNA): TGTGCCACCAGCAGAGATCCAGTAGGGGACAACTCTAACTATGGCTACACCTTC.